A single T cell receptor beta chain is shown here with its context. Its specificity is not known. The data were produced by immunoSEQ multiplex PCR, yet TCRdb's version contains in-frame clones alone and is incomplete. The sample has tens of thousands of clones, roughly 97% seen once; the top ten hold less than 0.035%. This CDR3 is built from 16 residues. These data originate in a study of siplizumab effects on memory and regulatory T cells. Study findings and constraints: In roughly 80-95% of proliferating CD4+ or CD8+ clones, a naive or memory phenotype could not be assigned. Whether the proliferating Tregs (from siplizumab cultures) were suppressive was not confirmed.

Material: naive CD4+ T cells sorted from blood. This TCR came from a human donor in good health. The rearrangement joins TRBV21-1 to TRBJ2-2; the table's D gene call, TRBD1, was not cross checked with the DNA. TRBV21-1 is reported as a pseudogene. The CDR3 nucleotides are TGTGCCAGCAGCAAAGATCGAACAGGGGGCTCCGGGGAGCTGTTTTTT. It codes for CASSKDRTGGSGELFF.